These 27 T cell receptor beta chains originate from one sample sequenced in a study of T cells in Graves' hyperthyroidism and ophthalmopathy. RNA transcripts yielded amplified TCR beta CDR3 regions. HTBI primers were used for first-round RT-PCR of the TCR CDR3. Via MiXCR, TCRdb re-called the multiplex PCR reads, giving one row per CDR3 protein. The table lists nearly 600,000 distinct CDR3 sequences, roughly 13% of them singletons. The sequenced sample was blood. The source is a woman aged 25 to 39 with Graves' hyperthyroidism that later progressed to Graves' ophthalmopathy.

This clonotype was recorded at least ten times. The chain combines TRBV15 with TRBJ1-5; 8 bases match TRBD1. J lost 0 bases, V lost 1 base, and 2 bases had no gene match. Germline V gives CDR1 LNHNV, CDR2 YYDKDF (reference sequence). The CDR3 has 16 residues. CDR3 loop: CATSRAGQDSNQPQHF. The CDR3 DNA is TGTGCCACCAGCAGAGCGGGACAGGATAGCAATCAGCCCCAGCATTTT.

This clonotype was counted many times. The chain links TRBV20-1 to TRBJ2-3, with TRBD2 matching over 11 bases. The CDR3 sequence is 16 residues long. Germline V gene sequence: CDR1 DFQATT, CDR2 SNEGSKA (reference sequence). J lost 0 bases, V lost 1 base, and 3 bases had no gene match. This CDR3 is CSARGGTSGSTDTQYF. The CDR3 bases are TGCAGTGCTAGAGGTGGGACTAGCGGTAGCACAGATACGCAGTATTTT.

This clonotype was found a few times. CDR3 region: CASSQDSVLAAGYEQFF. The CDR3 DNA reads TGCGCCAGCAGCCAAGACTCCGTACTAGCTGCGGGCTATGAGCAGTTCTTC. The J gene is TRBJ2-1, the V gene TRBV4-3; TRBD2 might be the D (6 bases). There are 17 residues in the CDR3. Germline CDR1 and CDR2: LGHNA and YSLEER. The V gene lost 0 bases and the J gene lost 8 bases, with 20 bases spanning the gap.

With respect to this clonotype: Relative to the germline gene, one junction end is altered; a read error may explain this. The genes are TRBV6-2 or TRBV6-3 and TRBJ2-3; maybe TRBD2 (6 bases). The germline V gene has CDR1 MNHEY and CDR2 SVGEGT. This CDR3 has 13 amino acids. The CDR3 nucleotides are TGTGCCGGCAGTTACGGAGGGACAGATACGCAGTATTTT. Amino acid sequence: CAGSYGGTDTQYF.

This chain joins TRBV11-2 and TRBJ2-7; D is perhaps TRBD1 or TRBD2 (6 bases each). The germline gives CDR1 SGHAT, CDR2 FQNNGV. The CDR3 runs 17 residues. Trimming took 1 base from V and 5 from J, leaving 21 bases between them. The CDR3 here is CASSLGFRQTGRHEQYF. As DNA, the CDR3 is TGTGCCAGCAGCTTAGGTTTTAGGCAAACAGGGAGGCACGAGCAGTACTTC.

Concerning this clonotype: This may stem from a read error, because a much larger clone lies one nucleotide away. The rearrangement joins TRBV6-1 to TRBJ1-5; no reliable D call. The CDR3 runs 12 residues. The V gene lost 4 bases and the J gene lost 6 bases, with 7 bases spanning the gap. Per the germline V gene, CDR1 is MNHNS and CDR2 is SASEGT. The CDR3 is CASSGGVQPQHF. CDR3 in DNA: TGTGCCAGCAGTGGGGGTGTTCAGCCCCAGCATTTT.

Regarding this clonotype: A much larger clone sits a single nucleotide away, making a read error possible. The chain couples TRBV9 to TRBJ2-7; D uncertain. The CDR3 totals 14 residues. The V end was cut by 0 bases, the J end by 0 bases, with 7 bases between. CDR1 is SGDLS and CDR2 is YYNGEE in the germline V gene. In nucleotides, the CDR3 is TGTGCCAGCAGCGTAGGGGCGGACTCCTACGAGCAGTACTTC. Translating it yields CASSVGADSYEQYF.

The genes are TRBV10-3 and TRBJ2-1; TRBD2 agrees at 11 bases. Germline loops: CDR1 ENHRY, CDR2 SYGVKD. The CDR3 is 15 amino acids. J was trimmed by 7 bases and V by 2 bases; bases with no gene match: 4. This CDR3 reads CAISEPGLAENEQFF. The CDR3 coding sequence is TGTGCCATCAGTGAGCCGGGACTAGCGGAAAATGAGCAGTTCTTC.

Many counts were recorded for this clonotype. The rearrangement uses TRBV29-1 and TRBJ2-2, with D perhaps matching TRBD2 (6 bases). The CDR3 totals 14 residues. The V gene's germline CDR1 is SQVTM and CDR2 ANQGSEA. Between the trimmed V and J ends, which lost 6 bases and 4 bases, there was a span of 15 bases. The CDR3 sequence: CSVDGGVLTGELFF. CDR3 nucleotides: TGCAGCGTAGACGGAGGGGTCCTCACCGGGGAGCTGTTTTTT.

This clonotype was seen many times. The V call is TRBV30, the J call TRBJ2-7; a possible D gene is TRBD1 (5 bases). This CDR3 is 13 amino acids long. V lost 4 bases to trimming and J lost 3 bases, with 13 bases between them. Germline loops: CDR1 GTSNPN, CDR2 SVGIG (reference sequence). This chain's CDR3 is CAWNVDSFYEQYF. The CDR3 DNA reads TGTGCCTGGAATGTCGACAGTTTCTACGAGCAGTACTTC.

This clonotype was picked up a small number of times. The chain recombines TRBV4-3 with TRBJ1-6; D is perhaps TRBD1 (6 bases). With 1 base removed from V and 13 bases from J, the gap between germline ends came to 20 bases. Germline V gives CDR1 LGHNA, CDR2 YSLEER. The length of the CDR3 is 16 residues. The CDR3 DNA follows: TGCGCCAGCAGCCAAGGGCTACAGGGCACAATTCGGCCCCTCCACTTT. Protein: CASSQGLQGTIRPLHF.

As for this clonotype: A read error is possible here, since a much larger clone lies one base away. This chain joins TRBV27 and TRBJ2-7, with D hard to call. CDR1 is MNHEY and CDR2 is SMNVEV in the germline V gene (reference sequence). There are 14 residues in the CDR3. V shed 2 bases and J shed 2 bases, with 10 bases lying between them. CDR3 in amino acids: CASSLVGCPYEQYF. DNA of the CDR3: TGTGCCAGCAGTTTAGTAGGTTGTCCCTACGAGCAGTACTTC.

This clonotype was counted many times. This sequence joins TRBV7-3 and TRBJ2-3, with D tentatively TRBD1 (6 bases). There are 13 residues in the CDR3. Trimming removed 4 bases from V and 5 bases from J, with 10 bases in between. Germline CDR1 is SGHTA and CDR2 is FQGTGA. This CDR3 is CASSSVRGDTQYF. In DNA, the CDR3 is TGTGCCAGCAGCTCAGTCAGGGGAGATACGCAGTATTTT.

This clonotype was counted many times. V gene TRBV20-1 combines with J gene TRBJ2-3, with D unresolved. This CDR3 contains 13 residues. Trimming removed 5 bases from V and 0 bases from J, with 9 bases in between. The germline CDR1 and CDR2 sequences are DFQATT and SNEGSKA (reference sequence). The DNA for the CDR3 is TGCAGTGCTTTTTCTACTAGCACAGATACGCAGTATTTT. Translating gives CSAFSTSTDTQYF.

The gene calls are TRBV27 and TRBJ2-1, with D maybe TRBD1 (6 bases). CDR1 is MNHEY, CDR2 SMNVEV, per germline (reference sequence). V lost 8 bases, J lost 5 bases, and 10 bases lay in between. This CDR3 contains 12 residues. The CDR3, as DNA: TGTGCCAGCTATTCAGGGGACAATGAGCAGTTCTTC. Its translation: CASYSGDNEQFF.

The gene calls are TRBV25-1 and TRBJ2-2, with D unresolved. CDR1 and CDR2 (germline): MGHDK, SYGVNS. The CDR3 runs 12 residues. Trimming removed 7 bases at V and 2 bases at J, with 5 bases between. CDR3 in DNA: TGTGCCAGCATCAGAAACACCGGGGAGCTGTTTTTT. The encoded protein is CASIRNTGELFF.

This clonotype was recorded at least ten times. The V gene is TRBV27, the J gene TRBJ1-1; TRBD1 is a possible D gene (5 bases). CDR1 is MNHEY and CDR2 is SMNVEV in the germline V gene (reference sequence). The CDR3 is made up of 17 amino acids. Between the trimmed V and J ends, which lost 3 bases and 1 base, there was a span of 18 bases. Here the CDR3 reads CASSFRSRGEGNTEAFF. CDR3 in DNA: TGTGCCAGCAGTTTCCGTTCTCGAGGGGAGGGGAACACTGAAGCTTTCTTT.

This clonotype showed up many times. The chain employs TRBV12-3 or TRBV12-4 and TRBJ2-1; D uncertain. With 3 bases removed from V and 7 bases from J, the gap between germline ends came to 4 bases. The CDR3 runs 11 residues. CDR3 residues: CASSFINEQFF. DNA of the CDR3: TGTGCCAGCAGTTTTATAAATGAGCAGTTCTTC.

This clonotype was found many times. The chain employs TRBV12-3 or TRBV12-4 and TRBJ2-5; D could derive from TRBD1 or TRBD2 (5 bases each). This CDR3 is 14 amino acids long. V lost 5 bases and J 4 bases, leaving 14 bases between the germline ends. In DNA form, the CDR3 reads TGTGCCAGCAGTCTGATGGGGGACCGAGAGACCCAGTACTTC. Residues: CASSLMGDRETQYF.

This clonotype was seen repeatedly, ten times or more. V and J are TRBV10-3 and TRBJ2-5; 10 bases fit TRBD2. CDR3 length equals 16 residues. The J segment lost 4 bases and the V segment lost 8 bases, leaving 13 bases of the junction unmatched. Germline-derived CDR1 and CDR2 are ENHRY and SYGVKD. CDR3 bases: TGTGCCATCGGGCCCCCAAGCGGGAGGGCCGGAGAGACCCAGTACTTC. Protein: CAIGPPSGRAGETQYF.

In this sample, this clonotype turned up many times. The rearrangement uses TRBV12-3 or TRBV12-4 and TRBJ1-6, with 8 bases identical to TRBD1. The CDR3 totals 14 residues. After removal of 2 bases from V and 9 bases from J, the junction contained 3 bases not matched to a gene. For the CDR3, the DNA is TGTGCCAGCAGTTTACGGACAGGGCTTTCACCCCTCCACTTT. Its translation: CASSLRTGLSPLHF.

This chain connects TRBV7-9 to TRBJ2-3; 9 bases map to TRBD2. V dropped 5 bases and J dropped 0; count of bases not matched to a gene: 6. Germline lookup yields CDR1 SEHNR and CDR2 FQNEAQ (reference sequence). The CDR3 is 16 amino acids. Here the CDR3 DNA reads TGTGCCAGCAGCGACCTAGCGGGGCCTAGCACAGATACGCAGTATTTT. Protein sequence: CASSDLAGPSTDTQYF.

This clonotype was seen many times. The CDR3 is CSARDWRQVNEQFF. CDR3 coding DNA: TGCAGTGCTAGAGATTGGAGACAGGTGAATGAGCAGTTCTTC. The chain has TRBV20-1 and TRBJ2-1, with a weak D call TRBD1 (6 bases). The CDR3 length is 14 residues. V was cut by 0 bases and J by 7 bases, with 13 bases left in between. The germline gives CDR1 DFQATT, CDR2 SNEGSKA (reference sequence).

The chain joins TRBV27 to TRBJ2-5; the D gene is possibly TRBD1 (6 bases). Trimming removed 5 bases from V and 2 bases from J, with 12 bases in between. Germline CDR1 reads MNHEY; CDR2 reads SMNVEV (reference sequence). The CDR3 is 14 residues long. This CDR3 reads CASSNTGLQETQYF. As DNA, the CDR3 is TGTGCCAGCAGTAACACAGGGTTACAAGAGACCCAGTACTTC.

The DNA for the CDR3 is TGCGCCAGCAGCATAGAGACTTCCTTCTCTGGGGCCAACGTCCTGACTTTC. Its translation: CASSIETSFSGANVLTF. The V call is TRBV5-1, the J call TRBJ2-6, with D unclear. Trimming cost V 4 bases and J 0 bases, with 14 bases left between them. The CDR3 has 17 amino acids. Germline V gives CDR1 SGHRS, CDR2 YFSETQ.

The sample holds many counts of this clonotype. CDR3 sequence reads: CSAQDSRSDGELFF. The CDR3, as DNA: TGCAGTGCCCAAGACTCTCGCAGTGACGGGGAGCTGTTTTTT. The gene calls are TRBV20-1 and TRBJ2-2; D not resolved. This CDR3 contains 14 residues. Germline V gives CDR1 DFQATT, CDR2 SNEGSKA (reference sequence). Trimming removed 6 bases from V and 7 bases from J, with 18 bases in between.

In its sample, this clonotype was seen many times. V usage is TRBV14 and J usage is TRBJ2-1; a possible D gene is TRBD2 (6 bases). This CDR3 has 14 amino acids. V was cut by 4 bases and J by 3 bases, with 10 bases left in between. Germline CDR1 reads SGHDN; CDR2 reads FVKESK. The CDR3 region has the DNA TGTGCCAGCAGCCCGGGACTCGGCTACAATGAGCAGTTCTTC. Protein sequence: CASSPGLGYNEQFF.